The 16 T cell receptor beta chains in this list originate from one sample, sequenced in a study of vaccination and CD4 T cells after COVID-19. Treatment indicated: roughly 10-day PBMC culture with coronavirus spike peptide pools or control peptides (ViraFEST assay). Their target antigens are unknown. Sequencing of cultured CD4+ T cell DNA used the Oncomine TCR Beta short-read assay. TCRdb reprocessed the PCR reads via MiXCR and lists one record per CDR3 protein. Found here are about 9,700 distinct CDR3 sequences, approximately 70% of them singletons; the top ten hold 37%. Material for sequencing was CD4+ T cells from blood, cultured in vitro. The receptors were sampled from a human donor who had recovered from COVID-19.

CDR3 residues: CASSRSQGASSPLHF. Written as DNA, the CDR3 is TGTGCCAGCAGTAGATCACAGGGGGCAAGTTCACCCCTCCACTTT. The V and J genes are TRBV6-1 and TRBJ1-6, with TRBD1 matching 9 bases. CDR1 and CDR2 (germline): MNHNS, SASEGT. The V and J ends lost 5 bases and 9 bases, in that order; junction bases with no gene match: 8. This CDR3 spans 15 amino acids.

This chain links TRBV27 with TRBJ2-1; TRBD2 matches 8 bases. The length of the CDR3 is 19 residues. Looked up from germline, CDR1 is MNHEY and CDR2 is SMNVEV (reference sequence). Unmatched junction bases numbered 19, after V lost 4 bases and J lost 5 bases. Here the CDR3 reads CASSYSSRTSRNLDNEQFF. As DNA, the CDR3 is TGTGCCAGCAGTTATTCGTCGAGGACTAGCCGAAACCTGGACAATGAGCAGTTCTTC.

V is TRBV20-1 and J is TRBJ2-7, with TRBD2 matching over 7 bases. V lost 3 bases and J lost 1; bases outside the gene matches: 6. The CDR3 is made up of 14 amino acids. The germline V gene encodes CDR1 DFQATT and CDR2 SNEGSKA (reference sequence). The CDR3 loop is CSASIGTTSYEQYF. The CDR3 coding sequence is TGCAGTGCTAGTATCGGGACTACATCCTACGAGCAGTACTTC.

The chain has TRBV7-2 and TRBJ2-2, with 11 bases lining up with TRBD1. V was clipped by 4 bases and J by 5 bases; unmatched bases: 9. Germline V CDR1 and CDR2: SGHTA, FQGNSA. CDR3 length equals 17 residues. CDR3 amino acids: CASSSPGQGVWTGELFF. The CDR3 DNA is TGTGCCAGCAGCTCCCCGGGACAGGGGGTGTGGACCGGGGAGCTGTTTTTT. The entire variable domain, with the rest obtained from reference TRBV7-2 and TRBJ2-2, is as follows: GAGVSQSPSNKVTEKGKDVELRCDPISGHTALYWYRQSLGQGLEFLIYFQGNSAPDKSGLPSDRFSAERTGGSVSTLTIQRTQQEDSAVYLCASSSPGQGVWTGELFFGEGSRLTVL.

This clonotype has just a few counts. V and J are TRBV7-2 and TRBJ2-7; weak D call: TRBD1 (6 bases). CDR3 length equals 14 residues. Trimming stripped 5 bases from V and 0 bases from J, with 11 bases between. Germline V gene sequence: CDR1 SGHTA, CDR2 FQGNSA. CDR3 bases: TGTGCCAGCAGCCGACAGGCGAGCTCCTACGAGCAGTACTTC. Translated, it gives CASSRQASSYEQYF.

About this clonotype: This CDR3 fails to terminate in the conserved phenylalanine or tryptophan, so it likely reflects a read error. The chain is built from TRBV9 and TRBJ1-1; possibly TRBD1 for D (6 bases). Germline CDR1 is SGDLS and CDR2 is YYNGEE. This CDR3 region has 14 residues. V lost 3 bases and J lost 1, with 10 bases in between. This CDR3 is CASSAGHPNTEAFY. CDR3 in DNA: TGTGCCAGCAGCGCGGGACACCCGAACACTGAAGCTTTCTAT.

The V call is TRBV28, the J call TRBJ1-3; 8 positions match TRBD1. V was clipped by 4 bases and J by 0 bases; unmatched bases: 5. The CDR3 is 16 residues long. CDR1 is MDHEN and CDR2 is SYDVKM in the germline V gene. CDR3 DNA sequence: TGTGCCAGCAGTTCCCGGACAGGGAGCTCTGGAAACACCATATATTTT. It encodes CASSSRTGSSGNTIYF.

The V call is TRBV28, the J call TRBJ1-1; the match to TRBD1 covers 7 bases. V lost 2 bases and J lost 0; bases outside the gene matches: 24. The germline gives CDR1 MDHEN, CDR2 SYDVKM. This CDR3 is built from 22 residues. The CDR3 region is CASSLDSMAVLLIQGMNTEAFF. The CDR3 nucleotides are TGTGCCAGCAGTTTAGACAGCATGGCCGTCCTCCTAATACAGGGGATGAACACTGAAGCTTTCTTT.

The chain recombines TRBV15 with TRBJ2-5, with D perhaps TRBD1 or TRBD2 (5 bases each). This CDR3 has 18 residues. Trimming removed 0 bases from V and 2 bases from J, with 19 bases in between. Germline-derived CDR1 and CDR2 are LNHNV and YYDKDF (reference sequence). The CDR3 DNA reads TGTGCCACCAGCAGAGATGGAAGGGACGCGATATCTCAAGAGACCCAGTACTTC. It is translated as CATSRDGRDAISQETQYF.

This clonotype was counted between two and nine times. The CDR3 sequence: CASSVSTTGVADTQYF. The DNA for the CDR3 is TGTGCCAGCAGCGTCAGTACTACGGGGGTGGCAGATACGCAGTATTTT. The chain joins TRBV7-9 to TRBJ2-3, with D perhaps TRBD2 (6 bases). Germline loops: CDR1 SEHNR, CDR2 FQNEAQ (reference sequence). This CDR3 is 16 amino acids long. Trimming took 5 bases from V and 4 from J, leaving 19 bases between them. The entire variable domain, with the rest obtained from reference TRBV7-9 and TRBJ2-3, is as follows: DTGVSQNPRHKITKRGQNVTFRCDPISEHNRLYWYRQTLGQGPEFLTYFQNEAQLEKSRLLSDRFSAERPKGSFSTLEIQRTEQGDSAMYLCASSVSTTGVADTQYFGPGTRLTVL.

Details on this clonotype: The junction does not match germline at one end; this may be a read error. The V and J genes are TRBV20-1 and TRBJ1-5, with 7 bases aligning to TRBD1. Germline V lookup: CDR1 DFQATT, CDR2 SNEGSKA (reference sequence). The CDR3 is 15 amino acids. CDR3 sequence reads: CSAGDRVLGNQPQHF. CDR3 DNA sequence: TGCAGTGCTGGAGACAGGGTTTTAGGCAATCAGCCCCAGCATTTT.

This chain uses TRBV6-1 with TRBJ1-2; TRBD1 matches at 7 bases. With 6 bases clipped from V and 7 bases from J, the junction kept 8 bases outside the gene matches. This CDR3 spans 13 amino acids. The germline gives CDR1 MNHNS, CDR2 SASEGT. The CDR3 DNA is TGTGCCAGCAGCCTAGACAGGGAACGTGGCTACACCTTC. This sequence encodes CASSLDRERGYTF.

This clonotype was picked up a small number of times. The chain has TRBV6-4 and TRBJ1-1; D uncertain. V dropped 3 bases and J dropped 0 bases, with 5 bases sitting between them. Germline-derived CDR1 and CDR2 are MRHNA and SNTAGT. There are 13 residues in the CDR3. CDR3 residues: CASSEAMNTEAFF. The CDR3 nucleotides are TGTGCCAGCAGTGAAGCAATGAACACTGAAGCTTTCTTT.

This chain uses TRBV20-1 with TRBJ1-5; possibly TRBD1 for D (5 bases). The V gene's germline CDR1 is DFQATT and CDR2 SNEGSKA (reference sequence). Trimming removed 6 bases at V and 1 base at J, with 13 bases between. The CDR3 is 14 amino acids. The CDR3 DNA reads as TGCAGTGCGGAGACCGGGGGAAGCAATCAGCCCCAGCATTTT. Residues: CSAETGGSNQPQHF.

This clonotype came up once. The chain recombines TRBV7-8 with TRBJ1-1; weak D call: TRBD1 (5 bases). The V and J ends lost 2 bases and 0 bases respectively, with 13 bases between them. Germline-derived CDR1 and CDR2 are SGHVS and FQNEAQ. The CDR3 spans 16 residues. The CDR3 loop reads CASSLTPTGMNTEAFF. CDR3 in DNA: TGTGCCAGCAGCTTAACCCCTACAGGAATGAACACTGAAGCTTTCTTT.

The chain employs TRBV7-3 and TRBJ2-1; the match to TRBD2 covers 7 bases. This CDR3 is 16 amino acids long. The V gene end was trimmed by 5 bases and the J gene end by 4 bases; junction bases not matched to a gene: 11. CDR1 is SGHTA, CDR2 FQGTGA, per germline. In DNA form, the CDR3 reads TGTGCCAGCAGCCCACCCGGAGCGGGACCATACAATGAGCAGTTCTTC. It yields the protein CASSPPGAGPYNEQFF.